Shown below are 4 T cell receptor beta chains from a single sample sequenced in a study of blood T cell repertoires in COVID-19. Using immunoSEQ multiplex PCR, the repertoire was profiled, and TCRdb retains in-frame clones only, with some absent. The sample contains fewer than 500,000 clones, nearly 90% of which appear only once. Sequenced input: PBMCs or T cells enriched from blood (not recorded which). These receptors all stem from a woman aged 18-29 years with acute COVID-19.

The chain carries TRBV15 and TRBJ1-2; 9 bases fit TRBD1. The germline CDR1 and CDR2 sequences are LNHNV and YYDKDF (reference sequence). This CDR3 is 15 amino acids long. V lost 6 bases to trimming and J lost 2 bases; unmatched junction nucleotides: 7. CDR3 residues: CATSNNRGPNYGYTF. In DNA form, the CDR3 reads TGTGCCACCAGTAATAACAGGGGGCCCAACTATGGCTACACCTTC.

This clone was seen just once. The chain employs TRBV9 and TRBJ2-5, with 7 bases lining up with TRBD1. There are 15 residues in the CDR3. Germline lookup yields CDR1 SGDLS and CDR2 YYNGEE. V dropped 0 bases and J dropped 2; count of bases not matched to a gene: 4. The CDR3 DNA sequence: TGTGCCAGCAGCGTAGCTACAGGGGAACAAGAGACCCAGTACTTC. It encodes CASSVATGEQETQYF. The variable domain in full, completed from reference TRBV9 and TRBJ2-5, reads DSGVTQTPKHLITATGQRVTLRCSPRSGDLSVYWYQQSLDQGLQFLIQYYNGEERAKGNILERFSAQQFPDLHSELNLSSLELGDSALYFCASSVATGEQETQYFGPGTRLLVL.

The rearrangement uses TRBV5-1 and TRBJ1-1; the D gene is possibly TRBD1 (5 bases). V gave up 4 bases and J gave up 1 base, with 14 bases separating them. In germline, CDR1 is SGHRS, CDR2 YFSETQ. This CDR3 comprises 15 residues. The CDR3 protein is CASSTTGISNTEAFF. The CDR3 DNA reads TGCGCCAGCAGCACCACAGGTATCTCGAACACTGAAGCTTTCTTT.

The CDR3 nucleotides read TGTGCCAGCAGCTTACGAAGACAGGGTTCCGAAGCTTTCTTT. As protein: CASSLRRQGSEAFF. V gene TRBV7-8 combines with J gene TRBJ1-1; TRBD1 aligns across 7 bases. Germline V gene data show CDR1 as SGHVS and CDR2 as FQNEAQ. With 2 bases clipped from V and 8 bases from J, the junction kept 8 bases outside the gene matches. The CDR3 runs 14 residues.